The entry below describes one TCR beta chain. The antigen is not known. HIV-negative, healthy adults without recent acute infections or vaccinations were the donors. This sample is drawn from a study of shared clonotypes between healthy human individuals. Study outcomes and limitations: The donor pool, a small one, limited the genetic and exposure-history diversity represented.

Germline values: CDR1 SGHDT, CDR2 YYEEEE. Trimming took 0 bases from V and 7 from J, leaving 8 bases between them. This CDR3 has 12 residues. Original methodology: ImmunoSEQ sequences covered only the junction and lacked quality scores; filtering therefore differed. Assay: immunoSEQ multiplex PCR; the TCRdb copy retains only in-frame clones and omits some. The DNA gave D and trimming, while V, J and clone size come from that table. Of 2 million to 2.5 million clones listed, approximately 95% are singletons. The V call is TRBV5-6, the J call TRBJ2-7; tentatively, D is TRBD1 or TRBD2 (5 bases each). This clonotype was obtained from a man aged 18 to 29 in good health. Some clones in this sample may be carry-over from other donors' samples. The sequenced sample was naive CD4+ T cells from PBMCs. Described subset: CD45RA+ positively selected. The CDR3 sequence: CASSLVGPEQYF. CDR3 in DNA: TGTGCCAGCAGCTTGGTGGGACCGGAGCAGTACTTC.